One T cell receptor beta chain is described in this entry. No antigen is known for it. The data originate from a study of shared clonotypes between healthy human individuals. Study-level information: In total, the donors were two women and a few men aged 18 to 49.

Method: immunoSEQ multiplex PCR; TCRdb's copy keeps in-frame clones and lacks some. The sample records approximately 1.4 million clones, 98% being singletons. CDR1 is LNHNV, CDR2 YYDKDF, per germline (reference sequence). The CDR3 loop spans 16 amino acids. Trimming cost V 0 bases and J 0 bases, with 9 bases left between them. The authors divided CD4+ cells into CD45RA+ naive and CD45RA-negative memory subsets. General study results and limits: Richness estimates generally favored naive over memory subsets.

The source material was naive CD4+ T cells sorted from blood. Documented subset: CD45RA+ positively selected. This clonotype was sampled from a man aged 25-45 years in good health. The chain has TRBV15 and TRBJ1-5; no reliable D call. The CDR3 is CATSRDRANSNQPQHF. The CDR3 coding sequence is TGTGCCACCAGCAGAGATAGGGCTAATAGCAATCAGCCCCAGCATTTT.